The 10 T cell receptor beta chains below were found in one sample sequenced in a study of blood T cell repertoires in COVID-19. Profiled with immunoSEQ multiplex PCR; TCRdb holds only in-frame clones, not every one. Among 89,000 or so clones listed, 85% were seen once. Sequencing used peripheral blood. The source is a man aged 80 or over with acute or convalescent COVID-19.

This clone was seen once. The J gene is TRBJ2-2, the V gene TRBV19, with 9 bases matching TRBD2. Germline V gene lookup returns CDR1 LNHDA and CDR2 SQIVND (reference sequence). J gave up 5 bases and V 0 bases, and 10 bases lay outside the gene matches. CDR3 length: 18 residues. The CDR3 DNA follows: TGTGCCAGTAGTATAGAGCTAGCGGGACCCGAGGGGACCGGGGAGCTGTTTTTT. Translating gives CASSIELAGPEGTGELFF.

The CDR3 DNA follows: TGCAGCGTTGAAGATGCCGGACTCCTTATCCGGTACTTC. Residues: CSVEDAGLLIRYF. This sequence joins TRBV29-1 and TRBJ2-7; tentatively, D is TRBD2 (5 bases). The CDR3 is 13 residues long. Germline V gives CDR1 SQVTM, CDR2 ANQGSEA. The V gene lost 0 bases and the J gene lost 12 bases, with 18 bases spanning the gap.

J is TRBJ1-6 and V is TRBV28; weak D call: TRBD1 (6 bases). Trimming removed 10 bases from V and 2 bases from J, with 15 bases in between. The germline V gene has CDR1 MDHEN and CDR2 SYDVKM. The CDR3 covers 15 residues. Here the CDR3 DNA reads TGTGCCACCCATAGGGGGGGACCCTATAATTCACCCCTCCACTTT. Amino acid sequence: CATHRGGPYNSPLHF.

The chain uses TRBV6-5 and TRBJ2-1; 11 positions agree with TRBD1. The CDR3 spans 14 residues. Germline CDR1 MNHEY, CDR2 SVGAGI. V was clipped by 10 bases and J by 3 bases; unmatched bases: 5. CDR3 coding DNA: TGTGCCACCCGGACAGGGGGCATCTACAATGAGCAGTTCTTC. Its protein is CATRTGGIYNEQFF.

CDR3 region: CASSRDRGSGELFF. In nucleotides, the CDR3 is TGCGCCAGCAGCCGGGACAGGGGGTCCGGGGAGCTGTTTTTT. The J gene is TRBJ2-2, the V gene TRBV5-1; 11 nucleotides align to TRBD1. The CDR3 totals 14 residues. The V gene end was trimmed by 4 bases and the J gene end by 6 bases; junction bases not matched to a gene: 2. The germline gives CDR1 SGHRS, CDR2 YFSETQ.

The rearrangement links TRBV19 to TRBJ1-1; possibly TRBD1 for D (5 bases). Looked up from germline, CDR1 is LNHDA and CDR2 is SQIVND (reference sequence). The CDR3 has 14 residues. Trimming pared 6 bases from V and 1 base from J, leaving 12 bases between. The CDR3 loop is CASRNQGRNTEAFF. In DNA form, the CDR3 reads TGTGCCAGTAGGAATCAGGGTCGGAACACTGAAGCTTTCTTT.

The chain employs TRBV5-1 and TRBJ1-6, with D possibly TRBD1 on 5 matching bases. The CDR3 is made up of 14 amino acids. Trimming removed 0 bases from V and 9 bases from J, with 10 bases in between. Germline-derived CDR1 and CDR2 are SGHRS and YFSETQ. As DNA, the CDR3 is TGCGCCAGCAGCTTGGCAGGGCAAGGTTCACCCCTCCACTTT. Protein sequence: CASSLAGQGSPLHF.

The chain is built from TRBV19 and TRBJ2-7, with TRBD2 identical over 14 bases. Germline values: CDR1 LNHDA, CDR2 SQIVND (reference sequence). The CDR3 length is 15 residues. J lost 4 bases, V lost 6 bases, and 5 bases had no gene match. CDR3 sequence reads: CASRSGTSGSYEQYF. CDR3 DNA sequence: TGTGCCAGTAGATCCGGGACTAGCGGGAGTTACGAGCAGTACTTC.

This clone was seen once. The V and J genes are TRBV19 and TRBJ2-7, with a weak D call TRBD1 (5 bases). This CDR3 contains 12 residues. Germline assignment: CDR1 LNHDA and CDR2 SQIVND (reference sequence). The V end was cut by 0 bases, the J end by 6 bases, with 6 bases between. DNA for the CDR3: TGTGCCAGTAGTATAGATAGGGGCGAGCAGTACTTC. This translates into CASSIDRGEQYF.

This clone came up once. The chain is built from TRBV7-9 and TRBJ2-7, with TRBD2 identical over 7 bases. CDR3 length: 16 amino acids. The V gene end was trimmed by 5 bases and the J gene end by 6 bases; junction bases not matched to a gene: 16. Germline V gene lookup returns CDR1 SEHNR and CDR2 FQNEAQ (reference sequence). Written as DNA, the CDR3 is TGTGCCAGCAGCCCCTGGGGGGGTACTAGTGGTTTCGAGCAGTACTTC. This sequence encodes CASSPWGGTSGFEQYF.